What follows is one T cell receptor beta chain and its context. Its cognate antigen is unknown. Profiling relied on immunoSEQ multiplex PCR, and the TCRdb table lists in-frame clones only, not all of them. The table records millions of clones, roughly 95% of them present only once. The data were taken from a study of shared clonotypes between healthy human individuals. Study results and limitations: The authors expected sequencing depth to affect clonotype sharing among donors.

The study enrolled healthy HIV-negative adults without recent acute infections or vaccinations as donors. The sequenced sample consisted of naive CD4+ T cells sorted from blood. Subset given: CD45RA+ positively selected. This TCR derives from a man aged 18 to 29 in good health.

The CDR3 DNA sequence: TGCGCCAGCAGTGATGGTGGGGGAAACACTGAAGCTTTCTTT. This codes for CASSDGGGNTEAFF. The V gene is TRBV10-1, the J gene TRBJ1-1; D is possibly TRBD1 (5 bases). In germline, CDR1 is WNHNN, CDR2 SYGVQD (reference sequence). The CDR3 runs 14 residues. Between the trimmed V and J ends, which lost 3 bases and 2 bases, there was a span of 10 bases.